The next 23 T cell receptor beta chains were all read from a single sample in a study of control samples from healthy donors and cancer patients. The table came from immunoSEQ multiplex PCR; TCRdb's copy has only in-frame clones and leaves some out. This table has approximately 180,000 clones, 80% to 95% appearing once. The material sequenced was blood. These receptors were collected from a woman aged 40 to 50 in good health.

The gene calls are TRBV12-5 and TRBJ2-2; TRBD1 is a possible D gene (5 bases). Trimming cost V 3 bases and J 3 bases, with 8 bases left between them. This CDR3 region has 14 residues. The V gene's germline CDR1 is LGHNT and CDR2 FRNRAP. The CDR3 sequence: CASGLGDYTGELFF. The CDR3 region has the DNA TGTGCTAGTGGTTTAGGGGATTACACCGGGGAGCTGTTTTTT.

The CDR3: CASSPLPDLTGELFF. CDR3 nucleotides: TGTGCCAGCTCACCATTGCCAGACTTGACCGGGGAGCTGTTTTTT. The chain couples TRBV18 to TRBJ2-2, with D unclear. Germline V gives CDR1 KGHSH, CDR2 LQKENI. This CDR3 region has 15 residues. V lost 2 bases and J 5 bases, leaving 12 bases between the germline ends.

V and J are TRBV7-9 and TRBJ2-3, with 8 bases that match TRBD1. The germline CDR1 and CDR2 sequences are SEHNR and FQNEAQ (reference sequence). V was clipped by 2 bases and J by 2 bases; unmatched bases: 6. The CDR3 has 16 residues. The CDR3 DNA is TGTGCCAGCAGCTTACTTTGGACAGGGTCCACAGATACGCAGTATTTT. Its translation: CASSLLWTGSTDTQYF.

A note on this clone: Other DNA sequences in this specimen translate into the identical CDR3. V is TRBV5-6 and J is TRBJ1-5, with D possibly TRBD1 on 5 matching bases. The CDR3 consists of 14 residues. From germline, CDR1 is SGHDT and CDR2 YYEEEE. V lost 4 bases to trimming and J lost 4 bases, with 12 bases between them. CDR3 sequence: CASSHRDGNQPQHF. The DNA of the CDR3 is TGTGCCAGCAGCCACCGGGACGGTAATCAGCCCCAGCATTTT.

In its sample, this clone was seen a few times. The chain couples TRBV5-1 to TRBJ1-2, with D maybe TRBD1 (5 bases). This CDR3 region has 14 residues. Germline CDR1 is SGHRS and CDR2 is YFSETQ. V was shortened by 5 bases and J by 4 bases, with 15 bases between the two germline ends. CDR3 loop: CASRETDTGYGYTF. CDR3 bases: TGCGCCAGCAGAGAGACAGACACTGGCTATGGCTACACCTTC.

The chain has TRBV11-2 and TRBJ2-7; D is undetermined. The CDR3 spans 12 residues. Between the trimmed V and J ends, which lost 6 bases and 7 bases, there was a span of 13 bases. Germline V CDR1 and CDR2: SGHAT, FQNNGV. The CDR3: CASRGVSGEQYF. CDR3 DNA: TGTGCCAGCAGAGGCGTTTCTGGGGAGCAGTACTTC.

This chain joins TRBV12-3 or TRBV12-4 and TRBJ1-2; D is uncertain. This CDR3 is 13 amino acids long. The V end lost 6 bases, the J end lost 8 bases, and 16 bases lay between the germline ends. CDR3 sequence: CASSPEPIMGYTF. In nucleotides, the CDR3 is TGTGCCAGCAGCCCAGAACCGATTATGGGCTACACCTTC.

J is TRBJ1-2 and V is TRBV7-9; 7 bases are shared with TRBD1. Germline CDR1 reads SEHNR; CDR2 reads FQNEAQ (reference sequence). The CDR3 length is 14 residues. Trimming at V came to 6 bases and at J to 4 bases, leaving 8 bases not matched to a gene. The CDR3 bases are TGTGCCAGCAGTCCTGGGACAGAGCCCTATGGCTACACCTTC. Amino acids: CASSPGTEPYGYTF. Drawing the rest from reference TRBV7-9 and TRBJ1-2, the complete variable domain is DTGVSQNPRHKITKRGQNVTFRCDPISEHNRLYWYRQTLGQGPEFLTYFQNEAQLEKSRLLSDRFSAERPKGSFSTLEIQRTEQGDSAMYLCASSPGTEPYGYTFGSGTRLTVV.

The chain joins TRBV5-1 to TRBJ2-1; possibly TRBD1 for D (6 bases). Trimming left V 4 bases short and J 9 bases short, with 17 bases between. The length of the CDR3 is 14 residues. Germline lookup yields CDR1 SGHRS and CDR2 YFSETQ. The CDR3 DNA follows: TGCGCCAGCAGCCCCAGAATGGGGGCGGGTGAGCAGTTCTTC. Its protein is CASSPRMGAGEQFF.

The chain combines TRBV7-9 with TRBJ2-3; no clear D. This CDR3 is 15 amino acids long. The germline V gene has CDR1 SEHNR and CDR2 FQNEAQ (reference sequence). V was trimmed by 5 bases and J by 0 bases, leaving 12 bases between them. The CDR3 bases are TGTGCCAGCAGCCCTCCTATGGCAAGCACAGATACGCAGTATTTT. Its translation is CASSPPMASTDTQYF.

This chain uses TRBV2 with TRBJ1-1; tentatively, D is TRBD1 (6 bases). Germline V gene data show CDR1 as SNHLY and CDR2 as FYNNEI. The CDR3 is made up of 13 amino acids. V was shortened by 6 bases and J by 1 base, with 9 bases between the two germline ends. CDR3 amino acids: CASRETGNTEAFF. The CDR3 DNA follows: TGTGCCAGCAGGGAGACAGGGAACACTGAAGCTTTCTTT.

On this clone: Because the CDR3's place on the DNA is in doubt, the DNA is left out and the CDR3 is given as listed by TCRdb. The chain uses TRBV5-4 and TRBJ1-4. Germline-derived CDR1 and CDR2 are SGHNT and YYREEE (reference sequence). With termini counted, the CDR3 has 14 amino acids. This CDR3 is CASSFGEGPEKLFF.

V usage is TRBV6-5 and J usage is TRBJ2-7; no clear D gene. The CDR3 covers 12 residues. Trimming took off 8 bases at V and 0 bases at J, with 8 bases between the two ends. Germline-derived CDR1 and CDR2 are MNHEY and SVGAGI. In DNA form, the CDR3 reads TGTGCCAGCGATCTTAGCTCCTACGAGCAGTACTTC. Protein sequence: CASDLSSYEQYF.

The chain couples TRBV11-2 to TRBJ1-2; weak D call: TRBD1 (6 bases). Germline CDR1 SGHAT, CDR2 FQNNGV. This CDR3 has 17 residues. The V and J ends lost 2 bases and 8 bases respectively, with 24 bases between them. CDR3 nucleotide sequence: TGTGCCAGCAGCTTACCCCCTCACAGGGATTTTACATCGGGCTACACCTTC. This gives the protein CASSLPPHRDFTSGYTF.

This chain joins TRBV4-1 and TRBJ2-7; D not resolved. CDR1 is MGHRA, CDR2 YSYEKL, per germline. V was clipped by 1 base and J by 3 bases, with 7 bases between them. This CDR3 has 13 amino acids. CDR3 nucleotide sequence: TGCGCCAGCAGCCAAGTACTCGGCTACGAGCAGTACTTC. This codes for CASSQVLGYEQYF.

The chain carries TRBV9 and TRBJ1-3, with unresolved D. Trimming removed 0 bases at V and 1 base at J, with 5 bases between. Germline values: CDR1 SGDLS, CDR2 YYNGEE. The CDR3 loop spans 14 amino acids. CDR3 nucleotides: TGTGCCAGCAGCGTAGTAGGATCTGGAAACACCATATATTTT. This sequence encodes CASSVVGSGNTIYF.

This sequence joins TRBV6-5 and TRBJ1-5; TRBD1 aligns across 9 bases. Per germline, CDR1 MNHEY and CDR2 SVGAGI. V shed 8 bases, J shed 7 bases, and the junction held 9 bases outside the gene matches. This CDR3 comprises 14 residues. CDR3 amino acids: CASWGQGGGQPQHF. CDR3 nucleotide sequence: TGTGCCAGCTGGGGACAGGGAGGAGGGCAGCCCCAGCATTTT.

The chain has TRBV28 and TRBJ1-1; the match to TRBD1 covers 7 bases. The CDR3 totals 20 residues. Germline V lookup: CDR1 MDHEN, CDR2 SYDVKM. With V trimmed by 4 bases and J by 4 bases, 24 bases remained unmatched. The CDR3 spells CASSWSLGVRGRVWTTEAFF. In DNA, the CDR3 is TGTGCCAGCAGTTGGTCTCTGGGTGTGAGGGGGCGAGTTTGGACCACTGAAGCTTTCTTT.

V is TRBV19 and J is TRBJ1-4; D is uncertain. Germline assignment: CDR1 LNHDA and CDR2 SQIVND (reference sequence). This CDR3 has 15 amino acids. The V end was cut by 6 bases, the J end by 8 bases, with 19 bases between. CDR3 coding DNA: TGTGCCAGTAGAGCCGTTCCGGCTGGTGAGGAAAAACTGTTTTTT. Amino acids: CASRAVPAGEEKLFF.

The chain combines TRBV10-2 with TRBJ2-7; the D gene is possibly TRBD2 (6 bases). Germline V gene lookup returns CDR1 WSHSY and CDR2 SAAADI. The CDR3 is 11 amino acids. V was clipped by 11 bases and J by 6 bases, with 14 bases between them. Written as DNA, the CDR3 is TGCGCCGCCTCAGGGCGGGGCGAGCAGTACTTC. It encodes CAASGRGEQYF.

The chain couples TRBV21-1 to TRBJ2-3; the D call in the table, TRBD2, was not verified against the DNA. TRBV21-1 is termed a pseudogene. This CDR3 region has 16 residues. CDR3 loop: CASSWGTGGDTDTQYF. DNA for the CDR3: TGTGCCAGCAGCTGGGGTACTGGCGGGGACACAGATACGCAGTATTTT.

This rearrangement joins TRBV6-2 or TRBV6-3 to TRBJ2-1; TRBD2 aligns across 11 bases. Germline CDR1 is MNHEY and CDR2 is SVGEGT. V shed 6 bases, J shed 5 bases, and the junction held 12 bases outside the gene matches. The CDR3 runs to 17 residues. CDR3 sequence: CASSRDLTSGGHNEQFF. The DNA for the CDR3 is TGTGCCAGCAGCCGGGATCTTACTAGCGGGGGCCACAATGAGCAGTTCTTC.

CDR3 in DNA: TGTGCCAGCAGCTTGGCACCAGGGGAGACCCAGTACTTC. Translation: CASSLAPGETQYF. This rearrangement joins TRBV5-6 to TRBJ2-5, with a weak D call TRBD1 (5 bases). This CDR3 comprises 13 residues. Trimming pared 0 bases from V and 5 bases from J, leaving 8 bases between. Germline V lookup: CDR1 SGHDT, CDR2 YYEEEE.